These 15 T cell receptor beta chains came from one sample sequenced in a study of T cell responses to AZD1222 COVID-19 vaccine. Assay used: immunoSEQ multiplex PCR; TCRdb lists only in-frame clones, some missing. The top ten clones hold roughly 3.8% of a sample with about 120,000 clones, 88% of them seen once. The specimen was peripheral blood, collected 28 days after the second AZD1222 dose. The receptors were gathered from an adult who received the AZD1222 COVID-19 vaccine.

In DNA, the CDR3 is TGTGCCAGCAGTTCCCCCTACGAGCAGTACTTC. It specifies CASSSPYEQYF. V usage is TRBV28 and J usage is TRBJ2-7; D unresolved. V lost 4 bases to trimming and J lost 2 bases, with 3 bases between them. The germline gives CDR1 MDHEN, CDR2 SYDVKM. This CDR3 has 11 amino acids.

CDR3 in amino acids: CASGFGGRTEAFF. CDR3 DNA: TGTGCTAGTGGTTTCGGGGGTCGAACTGAAGCTTTCTTT. This chain links TRBV12-5 with TRBJ1-1, with D tentatively TRBD1 (5 bases). Germline loops: CDR1 LGHNT, CDR2 FRNRAP. This CDR3 is built from 13 residues. V shed 3 bases and J shed 5 bases, with 10 bases lying between them.

This clone was seen once. The chain is built from TRBV9 and TRBJ2-1, with D possibly being TRBD1 or TRBD2 (5 bases each). Trimming pared 3 bases from V and 4 bases from J, leaving 20 bases between. Germline values: CDR1 SGDLS, CDR2 YYNGEE. The CDR3 length is 17 residues. CDR3 sequence (DNA): TGTGCCAGCAGCGAGGGGACCGGTCGAATGGGATACAATGAGCAGTTCTTC. This codes for CASSEGTGRMGYNEQFF.

The V and J genes are TRBV5-4 and TRBJ1-2, with a possible D match to TRBD1 (5 bases). Trimming left V 4 bases short and J 8 bases short, with 15 bases between. The CDR3 is 13 residues long. Germline V CDR1 and CDR2: SGHNT, YYREEE (reference sequence). CDR3 in amino acids: CASSLGGGGGYTF. In nucleotides, the CDR3 is TGTGCCAGCAGCCTCGGGGGGGGTGGCGGCTACACCTTC.

V and J are TRBV9 and TRBJ2-3, with a weak D call TRBD1 (5 bases). Trimming cost V 2 bases and J 6 bases, with 10 bases left between them. This CDR3 contains 13 residues. Germline V lookup: CDR1 SGDLS, CDR2 YYNGEE. CDR3 sequence: CASSVRAGDTQYF. The CDR3 bases are TGTGCCAGCAGCGTCAGGGCCGGGGATACGCAGTATTTT.

The chain couples TRBV15 to TRBJ1-2; perhaps TRBD1 as D (6 bases). The CDR3 contains 16 residues. The germline CDR1 and CDR2 sequences are LNHNV and YYDKDF (reference sequence). Trimming took off 0 bases at V and 0 bases at J, with 11 bases between the two ends. In nucleotides, the CDR3 is TGTGCCACCAGCAGAGATCGAGGGGGTGCTAACTATGGCTACACCTTC. Translating it yields CATSRDRGGANYGYTF.

This clone was counted a few times. The J gene is TRBJ1-3, the V gene TRBV5-6; unclear D gene. Trimming took off 2 bases at V and 4 bases at J, with 10 bases between the two ends. This CDR3 region has 14 residues. Germline V gives CDR1 SGHDT, CDR2 YYEEEE. As DNA, the CDR3 is TGTGCCAGCAGCTTTGGGAGCCTCGGAAACACCATATATTTT. Protein: CASSFGSLGNTIYF.

The chain combines TRBV28 with TRBJ2-3; D may be TRBD2 (6 bases). Germline V gene sequence: CDR1 MDHEN, CDR2 SYDVKM. The CDR3 length is 14 residues. Deletions cut 4 bases from V and 4 bases from J, with 12 bases between. Here the CDR3 DNA reads TGTGCCAGCAGTTCCGGGGGAATAGCAGATACGCAGTATTTT. It is translated as CASSSGGIADTQYF.

The chain is built from TRBV6-2 or TRBV6-3 and TRBJ2-3, with a possible D match to TRBD2 (6 bases). V was pared by 5 bases and J by 6 bases, with 18 bases between. The CDR3 length is 15 residues. CDR1 is MNHEY and CDR2 is SVGEGT in the germline V gene. This CDR3 reads CASSMSPAGTDTQYF. DNA for the CDR3: TGTGCCAGCAGTATGAGTCCGGCGGGAACGGATACGCAGTATTTT.

The J gene is TRBJ2-3, the V gene TRBV28; 8 positions match TRBD2. CDR1 is MDHEN and CDR2 is SYDVKM in the germline V gene. The CDR3 loop spans 16 amino acids. With V trimmed by 1 base and J by 9 bases, 12 bases remained unmatched. The CDR3 loop reads CASSLFREGRSLTQYF. The CDR3 region has the DNA TGTGCCAGCAGTTTATTCCGGGAGGGCCGGAGCTTAACGCAGTATTTT.

The gene calls are TRBV7-9 and TRBJ1-2; D might be TRBD1 (6 bases). V was cut by 3 bases and J by 2 bases, with 16 bases left in between. Germline CDR1 reads SEHNR; CDR2 reads FQNEAQ (reference sequence). The CDR3 spans 16 residues. The CDR3 spells CASSFGGGRINYGYTF. The CDR3 coding sequence is TGTGCCAGCAGCTTTGGAGGGGGGAGGATAAACTATGGCTACACCTTC.

The chain is built from TRBV5-1 and TRBJ1-1; 7 bases are a match to TRBD1. Germline CDR1 and CDR2: SGHRS and YFSETQ. This CDR3 has 12 amino acids. Trimming cost V 7 bases and J 5 bases; bases outside gene matches: 5. In nucleotides, the CDR3 is TGCGCCAGCTCATCACAGGGGACTGAAGCTTTCTTT. Translating it yields CASSSQGTEAFF.

The V gene is TRBV20-1, the J gene TRBJ1-1; D gene ambiguous. V was shortened by 3 bases and J by 2 bases, with 4 bases between the two germline ends. The CDR3 has 11 residues. Germline V gene sequence: CDR1 DFQATT, CDR2 SNEGSKA (reference sequence). The CDR3 loop is CSARLNTEAFF. The CDR3 DNA reads TGCAGTGCTAGGTTAAACACTGAAGCTTTCTTT.

V is TRBV4-2 and J is TRBJ1-4; D may be TRBD1 (6 bases). Germline V gives CDR1 LGHNA, CDR2 YNFKEQ. Trimming removed 1 base from V and 5 bases from J, with 11 bases in between. CDR3 length equals 15 residues. CDR3 in amino acids: CASSQGATGNEKLFF. The CDR3 nucleotides read TGTGCCAGCAGCCAAGGGGCGACAGGAAATGAAAAACTGTTTTTT.

Here the CDR3 DNA reads TGCAGTGCTAGTGCCCAGGGGGAACAGGGACAATCTTATAGCAATCAGCCCCAGCATTTT. This gives the protein CSASAQGEQGQSYSNQPQHF. The V and J genes are TRBV20-1 and TRBJ1-5; 7 nucleotides align to TRBD1. Germline CDR1 reads DFQATT; CDR2 reads SNEGSKA (reference sequence). V shed 3 bases and J 0 bases; nucleotides not matched to a gene: 20. This CDR3 is 20 amino acids long.